The 24 T cell receptor beta chains below all came from one sample that was sequenced in a study of blood T cell repertoires in COVID-19. Clones were read by immunoSEQ multiplex PCR, and TCRdb kept only the in-frame ones, dropping some. Among over 120,000 clones listed, about 83% were seen once. Sequencing used peripheral blood. These receptors were taken from a woman aged 45-65 years with active or convalescent COVID-19.

This rearrangement joins TRBV14 to TRBJ1-1; 7 bases fit TRBD1. The CDR3 runs to 13 residues. Per germline, CDR1 SGHDN and CDR2 FVKESK. Unmatched junction bases numbered 6, after V lost 4 bases and J lost 7 bases. CDR3 region: CASSPLQGSEAFF. CDR3 nucleotide sequence: TGTGCCAGCAGCCCTTTACAGGGGAGTGAAGCTTTCTTT.

This chain links TRBV15 with TRBJ2-5; 10 bases map to TRBD2. The CDR3 extends over 19 amino acids. V trimming: 0 bases; J trimming: 1 base; junction bases outside the gene matches: 11. Germline V gene data show CDR1 as LNHNV and CDR2 as YYDKDF (reference sequence). The CDR3 DNA reads as TGTGCCACCAGCAGAGAGATTCGTATTGGACTAGCGGTCCAAGAGACCCAGTACTTC. The encoded protein is CATSREIRIGLAVQETQYF.

The chain is built from TRBV10-3 and TRBJ2-4, with a weak D call TRBD1 (6 bases). The CDR3 consists of 18 residues. The germline V and J ends were trimmed by 0 bases and 0 bases, with 15 bases remaining between them. Germline CDR1 reads ENHRY; CDR2 reads SYGVKD. CDR3 in amino acids: CAISESTLTGLAKNIQYF. The CDR3 bases are TGTGCCATCAGTGAGTCGACTCTCACAGGGCTAGCCAAAAACATTCAGTACTTC.

This chain connects TRBV10-3 to TRBJ2-3, with a tentative D call TRBD1 (6 bases). The ends were cut back, 11 bases at V and 0 bases at J, with 15 bases in the middle. The CDR3 sequence is 14 residues long. Germline values: CDR1 ENHRY, CDR2 SYGVKD. The CDR3 reads CAPEDRPSTDTQYF. CDR3 DNA sequence: TGTGCCCCCGAGGACAGACCTAGCACAGATACGCAGTATTTT.

The chain uses TRBV28 and TRBJ2-7; D is unresolved. Germline V gives CDR1 MDHEN, CDR2 SYDVKM. Trimming left V 5 bases short and J 3 bases short, with 14 bases between. The CDR3 runs to 14 residues. CDR3: CASSPPTAYYEQYF. In nucleotides, the CDR3 is TGTGCCAGCAGTCCGCCTACCGCGTACTACGAGCAGTACTTC.

The gene calls are TRBV5-1 and TRBJ1-4, with 7 bases fitting TRBD1. The CDR3 loop spans 14 amino acids. The germline V gene encodes CDR1 SGHRS and CDR2 YFSETQ. Trimming removed 0 bases from V and 8 bases from J; junction bases left unmatched: 4. CDR3 in DNA: TGCGCCAGCAGCTTGGGACAGGGAACCGAAAAACTGTTTTTT. It yields the protein CASSLGQGTEKLFF.

This chain links TRBV3-1 (or the pseudogene TRBV3-2) with TRBJ1-1, with unresolved D. The CDR3 has 14 residues. Trimming pared 1 base from V and 4 bases from J, leaving 10 bases between. CDR1 is LGHDT and CDR2 is YNNKEL in the germline V gene (reference sequence). DNA of the CDR3: TGTGCCAGCAGCCAAGTCGGAGGCTCCACTGAAGCTTTCTTT. Residues: CASSQVGGSTEAFF.

The chain is built from TRBV28 and TRBJ1-6; 7 bases agree with TRBD1. Germline values: CDR1 MDHEN, CDR2 SYDVKM. The CDR3 has 13 residues. The junction had 6 bases not matched to a gene; V was cut back by 9 bases and J by 7 bases. CDR3 sequence (DNA): TGTGCCAGTATTGACAGGGACAATTCACCCCTCCACTTT. Translation: CASIDRDNSPLHF. The full variable domain, in which reference TRBV28 and TRBJ1-6 provide the parts outside the CDR3, is DVKVTQSSRYLVKRTGEKVFLECVQDMDHENMFWYRQDPGLGLRLIYFSYDVKMKEKGDIPEGYSVSREKKERFSLILESASTNQTSMYLCASIDRDNSPLHFGNGTRLTVT.

This clone was observed a single time. The rearrangement joins TRBV2 to TRBJ2-1; TRBD2 aligns across 7 bases. This CDR3 spans 15 amino acids. Germline V lookup: CDR1 SNHLY, CDR2 FYNNEI. The V gene end was trimmed by 3 bases and the J gene end by 6 bases; junction bases not matched to a gene: 8. Written as DNA, the CDR3 is TGTGCCAGCAGTGAGGGGGACTATCCCCCCAATGAGCAGTTCTTC. Its protein is CASSEGDYPPNEQFF.

The chain carries TRBV6-5 and TRBJ1-1; D perhaps matches TRBD1 (5 bases). V dropped 6 bases and J dropped 4 bases, with 12 bases sitting between them. CDR3 length: 13 amino acids. Per germline, CDR1 MNHEY and CDR2 SVGAGI. CDR3 in amino acids: CASRNQGSTEAFF. The CDR3 DNA reads as TGTGCCAGCAGGAACCAGGGTAGCACTGAAGCTTTCTTT.

The chain employs TRBV30 and TRBJ1-4; 10 bases agree with TRBD1. This CDR3 spans 13 amino acids. Germline loops: CDR1 GTSNPN, CDR2 SVGIG (reference sequence). V shed 8 bases, J shed 7 bases, and the junction held 7 bases outside the gene matches. Written as DNA, the CDR3 is TGTGCCGGATCCGGGACAGGGGTTGAAAAACTGTTTTTT. Amino acids: CAGSGTGVEKLFF.

The genes are TRBV24-1 and TRBJ1-4; 8 bases agree with TRBD1. Trimming at V came to 9 bases and at J to 11 bases, leaving 10 bases not matched to a gene. Germline CDR1 KGHDR, CDR2 SFDVKD. This CDR3 region has 13 residues. The CDR3 is CATGDRTQGKLFF. The CDR3 bases are TGTGCCACCGGGGACAGGACCCAGGGGAAACTGTTTTTT.

V gene TRBV24-1 combines with J gene TRBJ2-3; D possibly corresponds to TRBD1 (6 bases). The CDR3 runs 18 residues. Trimming cost V 4 bases and J 6 bases, with 25 bases left between them. Germline CDR1 is KGHDR and CDR2 is SFDVKD. In DNA, the CDR3 is TGTGCCACCAGTGACCCCGACAGGCCCCAGATCGATCCGGATACGCAGTATTTT. Encoded protein: CATSDPDRPQIDPDTQYF.

This clone has just one count. The chain is built from TRBV3-1 (or the pseudogene TRBV3-2) and TRBJ2-1, with TRBD2 matching over 8 bases. Germline-derived CDR1 and CDR2 are LGHDT and YNNKEL (reference sequence). Germline trimming cut 4 bases from V and 1 base from J; bases unmatched to any gene: 3. CDR3 size: 15 residues. CDR3 protein: CASSPREASYNEQFF. The DNA of the CDR3 is TGTGCCAGCAGCCCGCGGGAGGCGTCCTACAATGAGCAGTTCTTC.

The rearrangement joins TRBV19 to TRBJ2-7; D might be TRBD1 (6 bases). V dropped 7 bases and J dropped 2 bases, with 21 bases sitting between them. The CDR3 runs 16 residues. Germline CDR1 is LNHDA and CDR2 is SQIVND (reference sequence). CDR3 coding DNA: TGTGCCAGTAACCAGGGGCGAGGGGTTGGAACCTACGAGCAGTACTTC. It is translated as CASNQGRGVGTYEQYF. The variable domain in full, completed from reference TRBV19 and TRBJ2-7, reads DGGITQSPKYLFRKEGQNVTLSCEQNLNHDAMYWYRQDPGQGLRLIYYSQIVNDFQKGDIAEGYSVSREKKESFPLTVTSAQKNPTAFYLCASNQGRGVGTYEQYFGPGTRLTVT.

The chain recombines TRBV7-3 with TRBJ2-2; 9 nucleotides match TRBD1. The V gene end was trimmed by 1 base and the J gene end by 5 bases; junction bases not matched to a gene: 2. The CDR3 length is 15 residues. The germline V gene has CDR1 SGHTA and CDR2 FQGTGA. The CDR3 protein is CASSLMGQGTGELFF. The CDR3 DNA is TGTGCCAGCAGCTTAATGGGACAGGGAACCGGGGAGCTGTTTTTT.

The chain joins TRBV5-1 to TRBJ1-5; D perhaps matches TRBD1 (5 bases). Germline values: CDR1 SGHRS, CDR2 YFSETQ. The V end lost 6 bases, the J end lost 5 bases, and 12 bases lay between the germline ends. The CDR3 covers 13 residues. CDR3 DNA sequence: TGCGCCAGCAAGCTTGGGGCGGATCAGCCCCAGCATTTT. This gives the protein CASKLGADQPQHF.

The chain joins TRBV5-4 to TRBJ2-3; 11 nucleotides align to TRBD2. Germline values: CDR1 SGHNT, CDR2 YYREEE (reference sequence). This CDR3 region has 14 residues. After removal of 4 bases from V and 12 bases from J, the junction contained 10 bases not matched to a gene. The CDR3 nucleotides are TGTGCCAGCAGCCCGACTAGCGGGGCCCTTAGCCAGTATTTT. Translated, it gives CASSPTSGALSQYF.

The gene calls are TRBV25-1 and TRBJ2-1, with 12 bases matching TRBD2. Germline CDR1 and CDR2: MGHDK and SYGVNS. CDR3 length: 15 residues. V trimming: 5 bases; J trimming: 8 bases; junction bases outside the gene matches: 7. As DNA, the CDR3 is TGTGCCAGCAGTCCAGGACTAGCGGGAATTCATGAGCAGTTCTTC. Its protein is CASSPGLAGIHEQFF. Combining the CDR3 with reference TRBV25-1 and TRBJ2-1 gives the whole variable domain EADIYQTPRYLVIGTGKKITLECSQTMGHDKMYWYQQDPGMELHLIHYSYGVNSTEKGDLSSESTVSRIRTEHFPLTLESARPSHTSQYLCASSPGLAGIHEQFFGPGTRLTVL.

This clone has more than one count but fewer than ten. This chain connects TRBV28 to TRBJ1-5; D not certain. The germline V gene encodes CDR1 MDHEN and CDR2 SYDVKM. Deletions cut 4 bases from V and 3 bases from J, with 10 bases between. The CDR3 spans 14 residues. DNA for the CDR3: TGTGCCAGCAGTTCCGAGGTTGACAATCAGCCCCAGCATTTT. This codes for CASSSEVDNQPQHF.

The chain is built from TRBV19 and TRBJ1-1; 8 positions agree with TRBD1. Trimming at V came to 3 bases and at J to 0 bases, leaving 9 bases not matched to a gene. Germline V CDR1 and CDR2: LNHDA, SQIVND (reference sequence). The CDR3 is 17 amino acids. The CDR3 nucleotides read TGTGCCAGTAGTATTCGGTGGACAGGGTCAATGAACACTGAAGCTTTCTTT. Protein: CASSIRWTGSMNTEAFF. The full variable domain, its missing parts supplied by reference TRBV19 and TRBJ1-1, is DGGITQSPKYLFRKEGQNVTLSCEQNLNHDAMYWYRQDPGQGLRLIYYSQIVNDFQKGDIAEGYSVSREKKESFPLTVTSAQKNPTAFYLCASSIRWTGSMNTEAFFGQGTRLTVV.

The chain carries TRBV28 and TRBJ1-5; weak D call: TRBD1 (6 bases). V was shortened by 7 bases and J by 6 bases, with 22 bases between the two germline ends. There are 16 residues in the CDR3. The germline V gene has CDR1 MDHEN and CDR2 SYDVKM. CDR3 sequence reads: CASTLTGGGSGQPQHF. The CDR3 DNA follows: TGTGCCAGCACCTTGACGGGAGGGGGTTCGGGTCAGCCCCAGCATTTT.

The genes are TRBV6-5 and TRBJ1-2, with D perhaps TRBD1 (5 bases). Germline lookup yields CDR1 MNHEY and CDR2 SVGAGI. The CDR3 runs to 15 residues. Trimming cost V 6 bases and J 1 base, with 15 bases left between them. The CDR3 is CASRPQVPLNYGYTF. For the CDR3, the DNA is TGTGCCAGCAGGCCACAGGTGCCCCTTAACTATGGCTACACCTTC.

The chain couples TRBV3-1 (or the pseudogene TRBV3-2) to TRBJ2-4; perhaps TRBD1 as D (6 bases). The germline V and J ends were trimmed by 8 bases and 9 bases, with 14 bases remaining between them. Germline V gives CDR1 LGHDT, CDR2 YNNKEL (reference sequence). The CDR3 extends over 12 amino acids. CDR3 protein: CASGPGEFIQYF. The CDR3 nucleotides read TGTGCCAGCGGGCCAGGGGAATTCATTCAGTACTTC.